The T cell receptor (beta chain) under discussion was sequenced for a study of OX40 agonist ivuxolimab in advanced cancers. Turning to this clone: Its antigen remains unidentified.

Repertoires were generated with immunoSEQ multiplex PCR, while TCRdb's copy carries only in-frame clones and drops some. This sample has about 70,000 clones, with about 90% found just once. The study, taken as a whole, reports: Partial responders at 0.1-3.0 mg/kg had among the lowest clonal expansion. Normalized expansion of T-cell clones was also low for some nonresponders. What antigens the expanded peripheral T cells recognized was never established. Averaging showed that CD8+ T cells had more expanded clones than CD4+ did.

Trimming took off 1 base at V and 6 bases at J, with 12 bases between the two ends. The CDR3 has 14 amino acids. CDR1 is MGHRA and CDR2 is YSYEKL in the germline V gene. The sample was CD4+ or CD8+ T cells sorted from blood, taken in a trial of the OX40 agonist ivuxolimab. The chain uses TRBV4-1 and TRBJ1-1, with D possibly matching TRBD1 (5 bases). This clonotype originated in an adult with an advanced solid tumor such as melanoma, head and neck, liver or kidney cancer. The CDR3 spells CASSQVQGGAEAFF. The CDR3 region has the DNA TGCGCCAGCAGCCAAGTCCAGGGTGGGGCTGAAGCTTTCTTT.